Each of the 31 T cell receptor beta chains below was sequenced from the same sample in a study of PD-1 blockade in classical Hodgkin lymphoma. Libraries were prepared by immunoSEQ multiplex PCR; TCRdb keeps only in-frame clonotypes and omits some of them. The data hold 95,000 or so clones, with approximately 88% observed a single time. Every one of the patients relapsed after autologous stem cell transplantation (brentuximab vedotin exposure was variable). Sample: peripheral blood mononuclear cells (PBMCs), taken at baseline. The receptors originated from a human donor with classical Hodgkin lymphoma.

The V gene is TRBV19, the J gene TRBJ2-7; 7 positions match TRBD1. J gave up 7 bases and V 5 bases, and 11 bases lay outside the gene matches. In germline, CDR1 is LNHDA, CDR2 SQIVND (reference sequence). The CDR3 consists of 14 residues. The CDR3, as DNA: TGTGCCAGTAGTCACAGGGGCGACCTCTCTGAGCAGTACTTC. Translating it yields CASSHRGDLSEQYF. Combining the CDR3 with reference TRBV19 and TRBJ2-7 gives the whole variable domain DGGITQSPKYLFRKEGQNVTLSCEQNLNHDAMYWYRQDPGQGLRLIYYSQIVNDFQKGDIAEGYSVSREKKESFPLTVTSAQKNPTAFYLCASSHRGDLSEQYFGPGTRLTVT.

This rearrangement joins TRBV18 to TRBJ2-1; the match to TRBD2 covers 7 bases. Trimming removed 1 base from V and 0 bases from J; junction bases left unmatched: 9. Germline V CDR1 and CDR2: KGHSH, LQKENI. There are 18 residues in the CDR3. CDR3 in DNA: TGTGCCAGCTCACCACAAGGATTAGCGGGCAGCTCCTACAATGAGCAGTTCTTC. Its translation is CASSPQGLAGSSYNEQFF.

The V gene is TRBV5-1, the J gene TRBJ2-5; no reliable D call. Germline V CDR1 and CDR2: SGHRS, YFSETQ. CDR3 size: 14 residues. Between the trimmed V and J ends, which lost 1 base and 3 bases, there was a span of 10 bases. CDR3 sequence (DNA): TGCGCCAGCAGCTTGAATTCATACGAAGAGACCCAGTACTTC. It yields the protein CASSLNSYEETQYF.

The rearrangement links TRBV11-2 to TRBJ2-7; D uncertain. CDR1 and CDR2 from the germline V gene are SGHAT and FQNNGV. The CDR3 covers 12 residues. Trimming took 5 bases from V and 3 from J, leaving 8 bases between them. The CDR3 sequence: CASSVSFYEQYF. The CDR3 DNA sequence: TGTGCCAGCAGCGTGTCCTTCTACGAGCAGTACTTC.

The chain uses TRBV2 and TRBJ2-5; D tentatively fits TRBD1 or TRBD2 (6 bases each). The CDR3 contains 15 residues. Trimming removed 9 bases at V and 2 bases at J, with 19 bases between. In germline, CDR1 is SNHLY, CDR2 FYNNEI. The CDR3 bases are TGTGCCAGTTCCTGGGGGGCTGGGGAACAAGAGACCCAGTACTTC. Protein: CASSWGAGEQETQYF. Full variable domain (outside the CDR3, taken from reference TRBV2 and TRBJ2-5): EPEVTQTPSHQVTQMGQEVILRCVPISNHLYFYWYRQILGQKVEFLVSFYNNEISEKSEIFDDQFSVERPDGSNFTLKIRSTKLEDSAMYFCASSWGAGEQETQYFGPGTRLLVL.

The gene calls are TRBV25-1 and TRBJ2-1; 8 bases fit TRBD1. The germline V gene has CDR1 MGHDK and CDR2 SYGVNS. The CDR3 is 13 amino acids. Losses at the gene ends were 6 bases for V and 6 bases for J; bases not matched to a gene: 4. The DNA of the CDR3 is TGTGCCAGCAGAGGGACAGGTAGCAATGAGCAGTTCTTC. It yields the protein CASRGTGSNEQFF.

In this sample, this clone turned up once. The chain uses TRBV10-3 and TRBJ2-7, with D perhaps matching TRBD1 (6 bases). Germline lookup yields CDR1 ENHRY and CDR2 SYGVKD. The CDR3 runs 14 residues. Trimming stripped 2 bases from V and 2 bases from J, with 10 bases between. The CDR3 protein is CAISENGQPYEQYF. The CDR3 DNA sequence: TGTGCCATCAGTGAGAATGGACAGCCCTACGAGCAGTACTTC.

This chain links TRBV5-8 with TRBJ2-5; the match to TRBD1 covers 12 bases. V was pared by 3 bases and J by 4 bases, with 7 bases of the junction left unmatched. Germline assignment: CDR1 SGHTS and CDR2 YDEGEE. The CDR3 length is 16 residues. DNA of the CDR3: TGTGCCAGCAGCTCGCGGGGGACAGGGGGCCGAGAGACCCAGTACTTC. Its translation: CASSSRGTGGRETQYF.

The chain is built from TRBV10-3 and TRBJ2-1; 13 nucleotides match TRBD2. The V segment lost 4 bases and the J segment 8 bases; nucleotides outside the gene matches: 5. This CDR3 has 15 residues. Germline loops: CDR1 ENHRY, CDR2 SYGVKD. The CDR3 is CAISATSGRRYEQFF. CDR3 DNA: TGTGCCATCAGTGCGACTAGCGGGAGGCGGTATGAGCAGTTCTTC.

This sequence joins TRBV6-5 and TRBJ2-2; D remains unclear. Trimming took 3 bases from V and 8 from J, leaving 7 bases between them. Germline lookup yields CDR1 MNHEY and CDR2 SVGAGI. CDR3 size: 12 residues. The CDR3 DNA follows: TGTGCCAGCAGTTATCTTAGAGGGGAGCTGTTTTTT. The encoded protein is CASSYLRGELFF.

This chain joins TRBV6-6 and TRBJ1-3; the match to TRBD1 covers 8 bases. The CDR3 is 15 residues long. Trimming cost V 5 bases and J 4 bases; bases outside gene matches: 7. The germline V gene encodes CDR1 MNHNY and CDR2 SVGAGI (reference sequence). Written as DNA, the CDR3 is TGTGCCAGCAGTCGGACCAGGGGGCAGGGAAACACCATATATTTT. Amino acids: CASSRTRGQGNTIYF.

CDR3 sequence reads: CASSLAGTSWGYEQYF. CDR3 DNA sequence: TGTGCCAGCAGCTTGGCCGGGACTAGCTGGGGCTACGAGCAGTACTTC. The chain employs TRBV5-5 and TRBJ2-7; 9 bases are a match to TRBD2. The junction had 7 bases not matched to a gene; V was cut back by 0 bases and J by 3 bases. The CDR3 extends over 16 amino acids. Germline V gene sequence: CDR1 SGHKS, CDR2 YYEKEE (reference sequence).

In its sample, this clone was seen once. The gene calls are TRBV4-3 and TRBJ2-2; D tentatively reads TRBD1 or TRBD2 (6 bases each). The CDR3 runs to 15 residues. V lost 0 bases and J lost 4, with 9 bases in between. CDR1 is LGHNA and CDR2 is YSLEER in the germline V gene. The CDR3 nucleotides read TGCGCCAGCAGCCAAGATAGGGGGGTCACCGGGGAGCTGTTTTTT. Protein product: CASSQDRGVTGELFF.

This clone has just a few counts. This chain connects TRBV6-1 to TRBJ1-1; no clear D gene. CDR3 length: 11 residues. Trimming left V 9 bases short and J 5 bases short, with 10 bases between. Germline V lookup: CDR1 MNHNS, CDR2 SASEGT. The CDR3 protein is CASKWSTEAFF. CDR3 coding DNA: TGTGCCAGTAAGTGGTCAACTGAAGCTTTCTTT.

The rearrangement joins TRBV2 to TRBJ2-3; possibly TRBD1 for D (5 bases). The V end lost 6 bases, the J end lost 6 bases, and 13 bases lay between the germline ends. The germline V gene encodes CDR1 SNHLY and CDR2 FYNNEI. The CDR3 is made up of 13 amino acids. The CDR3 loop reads CASRGPGRDTQYF. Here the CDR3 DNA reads TGTGCCAGCAGGGGGCCCGGGCGGGATACGCAGTATTTT.

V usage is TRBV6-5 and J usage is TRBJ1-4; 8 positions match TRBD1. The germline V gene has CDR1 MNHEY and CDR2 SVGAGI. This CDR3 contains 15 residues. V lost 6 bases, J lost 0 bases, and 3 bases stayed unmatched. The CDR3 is CASRDRGATNEKLFF. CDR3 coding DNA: TGTGCCAGCAGAGACAGGGGTGCAACTAATGAAAAACTGTTTTTT.

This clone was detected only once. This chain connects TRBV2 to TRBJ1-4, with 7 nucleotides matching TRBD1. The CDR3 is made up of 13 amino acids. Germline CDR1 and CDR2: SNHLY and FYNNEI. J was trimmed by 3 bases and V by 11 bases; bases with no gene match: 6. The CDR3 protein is CAARDSSNEKLFF. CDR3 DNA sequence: TGTGCCGCTCGGGACAGCTCTAATGAAAAACTGTTTTTT.

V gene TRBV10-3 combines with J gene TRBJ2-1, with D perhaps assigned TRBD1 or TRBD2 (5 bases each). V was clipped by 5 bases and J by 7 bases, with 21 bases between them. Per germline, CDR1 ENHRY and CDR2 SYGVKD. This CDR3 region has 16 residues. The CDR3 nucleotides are TGTGCCATCAGTCCATACATCGGGGCTGCCAAGAATGAGCAGTTCTTC. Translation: CAISPYIGAAKNEQFF.

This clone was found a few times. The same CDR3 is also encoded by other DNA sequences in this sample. CDR3 amino acids: CASSYTGELFF. Here the CDR3 DNA reads TGTGCCAGCTCATACACCGGGGAGCTGTTTTTT. V and J are TRBV19 and TRBJ2-2; the D is unclear. This CDR3 region has 11 residues. V shed 9 bases and J shed 3 bases, with 5 bases lying between them. CDR1 is LNHDA and CDR2 is SQIVND in the germline V gene (reference sequence).

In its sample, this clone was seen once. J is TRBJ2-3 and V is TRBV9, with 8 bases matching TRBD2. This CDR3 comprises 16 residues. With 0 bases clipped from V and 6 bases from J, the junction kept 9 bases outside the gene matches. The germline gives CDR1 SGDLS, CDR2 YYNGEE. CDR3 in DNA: TGTGCCAGCAGCGTAGTGCCGGGAGGGCCTGGGGATACGCAGTATTTT. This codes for CASSVVPGGPGDTQYF. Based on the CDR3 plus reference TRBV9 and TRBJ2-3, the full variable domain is DSGVTQTPKHLITATGQRVTLRCSPRSGDLSVYWYQQSLDQGLQFLIQYYNGEERAKGNILERFSAQQFPDLHSELNLSSLELGDSALYFCASSVVPGGPGDTQYFGPGTRLTVL.

The CDR3 loop reads CASSSTEDREEKLFF. The DNA for the CDR3 is TGTGCCAGCAGCTCTACGGAGGACCGGGAGGAAAAACTGTTTTTT. The rearrangement links TRBV4-2 to TRBJ1-4, with D uncertain. This CDR3 comprises 15 residues. V was shortened by 5 bases and J by 8 bases, with 18 bases between the two germline ends. Germline CDR1 is LGHNA and CDR2 is YNFKEQ.

CDR3 nucleotides: TGTGCCAGTAGTATGAGCAGGGGAACCGAGCAGTACTTC. Amino acids: CASSMSRGTEQYF. V usage is TRBV19 and J usage is TRBJ2-7, with D perhaps TRBD1 (6 bases). V gave up 3 bases and J gave up 6 bases, with 12 bases separating them. Germline CDR1 reads LNHDA; CDR2 reads SQIVND (reference sequence). The CDR3 extends over 13 amino acids.

The chain's CDR3 is CASSSPVTTSGSYEQYF. DNA for the CDR3: TGTGCCAGCAGCAGTCCCGTTACAACTAGCGGGAGCTACGAGCAGTACTTC. This chain uses TRBV21-1 with TRBJ2-7; the D call TRBD2 from the table was never checked on the DNA. TRBV21-1 is described as a pseudogene. The CDR3 has 17 residues.

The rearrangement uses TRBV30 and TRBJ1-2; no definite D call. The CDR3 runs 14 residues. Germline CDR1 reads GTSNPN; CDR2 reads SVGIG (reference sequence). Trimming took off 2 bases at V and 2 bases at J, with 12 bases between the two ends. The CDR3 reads CAWSSVPENYGYTF. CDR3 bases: TGTGCCTGGAGTAGCGTTCCAGAAAACTATGGCTACACCTTC.

This CDR3 is CASSTLPSGNTIYF. The CDR3, as DNA: TGTGCCAGCAGCACTCTCCCCTCTGGAAACACCATATATTTT. The chain recombines TRBV5-6 with TRBJ1-3; D unclear. This CDR3 contains 14 residues. The germline V gene has CDR1 SGHDT and CDR2 YYEEEE. Between the trimmed V and J ends, which lost 4 bases and 0 bases, there was a span of 8 bases.

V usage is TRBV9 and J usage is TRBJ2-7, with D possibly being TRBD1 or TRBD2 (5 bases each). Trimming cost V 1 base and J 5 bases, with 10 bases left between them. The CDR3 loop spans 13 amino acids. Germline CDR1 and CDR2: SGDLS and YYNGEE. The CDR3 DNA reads TGTGCCAGCAGCGTATCCATGGGACACGAGCAGTACTTC. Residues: CASSVSMGHEQYF.

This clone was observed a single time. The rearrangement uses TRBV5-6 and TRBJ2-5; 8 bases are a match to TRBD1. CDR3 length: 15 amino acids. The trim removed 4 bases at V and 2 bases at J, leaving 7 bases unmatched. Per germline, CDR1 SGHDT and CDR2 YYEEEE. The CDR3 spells CASSPTWDRQETQYF. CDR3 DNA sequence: TGTGCCAGCAGCCCCACTTGGGACAGGCAAGAGACCCAGTACTTC.

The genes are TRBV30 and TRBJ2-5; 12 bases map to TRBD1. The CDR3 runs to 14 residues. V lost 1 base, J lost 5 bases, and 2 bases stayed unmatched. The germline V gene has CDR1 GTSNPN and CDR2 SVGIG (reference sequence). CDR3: CAWSGDRGLETQYF. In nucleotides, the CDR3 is TGTGCCTGGAGTGGGGACAGGGGGCTGGAGACCCAGTACTTC.

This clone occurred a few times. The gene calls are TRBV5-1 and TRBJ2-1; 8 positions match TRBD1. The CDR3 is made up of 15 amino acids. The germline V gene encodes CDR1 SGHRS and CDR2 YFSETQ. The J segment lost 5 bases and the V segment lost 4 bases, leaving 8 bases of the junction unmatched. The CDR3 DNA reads TGCGCCAGCAGCCTAACCCGGACAGGGCACAATGAGCAGTTCTTC. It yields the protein CASSLTRTGHNEQFF.

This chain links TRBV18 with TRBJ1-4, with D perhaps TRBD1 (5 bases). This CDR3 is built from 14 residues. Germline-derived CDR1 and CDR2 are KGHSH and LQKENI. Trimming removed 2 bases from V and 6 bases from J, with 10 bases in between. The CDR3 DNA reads TGTGCCAGCTCACCAGGATCGGGGGATGAAAAACTGTTTTTT. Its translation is CASSPGSGDEKLFF.

CDR3 sequence (DNA): TGCGCCAGCAGCTCGGGTCGGGGCCTCTCCTACGAGCAGTACTTC. It specifies CASSSGRGLSYEQYF. This rearrangement joins TRBV5-1 to TRBJ2-7, with D possibly being TRBD1 or TRBD2 (5 bases each). The CDR3 spans 15 residues. The V gene lost 3 bases and the J gene lost 0 bases, with 13 bases spanning the gap. Germline assignment: CDR1 SGHRS and CDR2 YFSETQ.